This paragraph covers one T cell receptor beta chain sequence. The record originates from a study of shared clonotypes between healthy human individuals. On the study more broadly: Each donor had three CD4 naive, three CD4 memory, two CD8 naive and one CD8 memory plate.

TCRdb keeps only in-frame clones here, not all; method: immunoSEQ multiplex PCR. The table has 2 million to 2.5 million clones, approximately 93% seen once. The V gene end was trimmed by 2 bases and the J gene end by 8 bases; junction bases not matched to a gene: 8. Germline CDR1 reads SNHLY; CDR2 reads FYNNEI. The CDR3 has 14 residues. The sample taken for sequencing was naive CD4+ T cells from PBMCs. Subset denoted: CD45RA+ positively selected. This clonotype was sampled from a man younger than 30 in good health. Some clones in this sample may be carry-over from other donors' samples. The rearrangement joins TRBV2 to TRBJ1-2, with 7 bases that match TRBD1. The chain's CDR3 is CASSERGRISGYTF. DNA of the CDR3: TGTGCCAGCAGTGAAAGGGGGCGAATTTCCGGCTACACCTTC.